A selection of T cell receptor beta chains follows, all from one sample in a study of blood T cell repertoires in COVID-19. Method: immunoSEQ multiplex PCR; TCRdb's copy keeps in-frame clones and lacks some. This table has tens of thousands of clones, approximately 86% appearing once. The sequenced sample consisted of peripheral blood. The source of these receptors is a middle-aged man with acute or convalescent COVID-19. The CDR3 runs from the conserved cysteine through the conserved F or W. Each record gives: D gene, J gene, clone size, V gene, CDR3 DNA, CDR3 protein. A D gene is named only where the DNA matches it firmly. Rows give clone size only sometimes, using once, few, many, or a class for an expanded clone.

d_gene: .; j_gene: TRBJ1-4; abundance: once; v_gene: TRBV19; CDR3nt: TGTGCCAGTAGTTCTTTTGAAAAACTGTTTTTT; CDR3aa: CASSSFEKLFF
d_gene: TRBD1; j_gene: TRBJ2-2; abundance: once; v_gene: TRBV7-3; CDR3nt: TGTGCCACAAAGGGGACAGGGGACACCGGGGAGCTGTTTTTT; CDR3aa: CATKGTGDTGELFF
d_gene: .; j_gene: TRBJ2-7; abundance: .; v_gene: TRBV5-4; CDR3nt: TGTGCCAGCAGCTCTCCTAGCGACGGGCAGTACTTC; CDR3aa: CASSSPSDGQYF
d_gene: .; j_gene: TRBJ1-1; abundance: .; v_gene: TRBV2; CDR3nt: TGTGCCAGCAGGTTGACGGGGGGGGTCGACACTGAAGCTTTCTTT; CDR3aa: CASRLTGGVDTEAFF
d_gene: .; j_gene: TRBJ1-5; abundance: .; v_gene: TRBV6-5; CDR3nt: TGTGCCAGCAGTTACTCGACGGGTCAGCCCCAGCATTTT; CDR3aa: CASSYSTGQPQHF
d_gene: TRBD1; j_gene: TRBJ1-2; abundance: once; v_gene: TRBV7-8; CDR3nt: TGTGCCAGCAGCCCTCAGGGGGACTATGGCTACACCTTC; CDR3aa: CASSPQGDYGYTF
d_gene: TRBD1; j_gene: TRBJ1-2; abundance: .; v_gene: TRBV30; CDR3nt: TGTGCCTGGAGGGATGGACAGGGCTATGGCTACACCTTC; CDR3aa: CAWRDGQGYGYTF
d_gene: TRBD2; j_gene: TRBJ2-5; abundance: .; v_gene: TRBV5-4; CDR3nt: TGTGCCAGCAGCTTTGGCTCTAGCGGGAGTCGTGAGGCCCAGTACTTC; CDR3aa: CASSFGSSGSREAQYF
d_gene: .; j_gene: TRBJ2-1; abundance: .; v_gene: TRBV16; CDR3nt: TGTGCCAGCAGCCAACTGCTGGGACTGAAAAACAATGAGCAGTTCTTC; CDR3aa: CASSQLLGLKNNEQFF
d_gene: .; j_gene: TRBJ2-5; abundance: .; v_gene: TRBV18; CDR3nt: TGTGCCAGCTCACCACCGGGGACAGCGGGGACCCAGTACTTC; CDR3aa: CASSPPGTAGTQYF
d_gene: .; j_gene: TRBJ1-2; abundance: .; v_gene: TRBV9; CDR3nt: TGTGCCAGCAGCGTACAAGACTTTCACTATGGCTACACCTTC; CDR3aa: CASSVQDFHYGYTF
d_gene: .; j_gene: TRBJ2-5; abundance: .; v_gene: TRBV11-2; CDR3nt: TGTGCCAGCAGCCTAGCTCCTCCTGAGACCCAGTACTTC; CDR3aa: CASSLAPPETQYF
d_gene: .; j_gene: TRBJ2-7; abundance: few; v_gene: TRBV11-3; CDR3nt: TGTGCCAGCAGCTCCCAAACGGGGGATTACGAGCAGTACTTC; CDR3aa: CASSSQTGDYEQYF
d_gene: .; j_gene: TRBJ1-5; abundance: .; v_gene: TRBV11-2; CDR3nt: TGTGCCAGCAGCCCTGGGGGGACCGTGAATCAGCCCCAGCATTTT; CDR3aa: CASSPGGTVNQPQHF
d_gene: TRBD1; j_gene: TRBJ1-5; abundance: once; v_gene: TRBV15; CDR3nt: TGTGCCACCAGCAGATTCAGGGGGCCCAATCAGCCCCAGCATTTT; CDR3aa: CATSRFRGPNQPQHF
d_gene: TRBD1; j_gene: TRBJ1-1; abundance: .; v_gene: TRBV30; CDR3nt: TGTGCCTGGAGCCCTGCGTGGACAGGGATGGCTTTCTTT; CDR3aa: CAWSPAWTGMAFF
d_gene: .; j_gene: TRBJ1-1; abundance: .; v_gene: TRBV30; CDR3nt: TGTGCCTGGAGTGTAGGGGGGGGGAACACTGAAGCTTTCTTT; CDR3aa: CAWSVGGGNTEAFF
d_gene: .; j_gene: TRBJ2-2; abundance: .; v_gene: TRBV7-9; CDR3nt: TGTGCCAGCAGCCCGAGGAGTAGTCCGAACACCGGGGAGCTGTTTTTT; CDR3aa: CASSPRSSPNTGELFF
d_gene: TRBD1; j_gene: TRBJ2-3; abundance: .; v_gene: TRBV6-6; CDR3nt: TGTGCCAGCAGTCCGCGAGGGGGCGCAGGCACAGATACGCAGTATTTT; CDR3aa: CASSPRGGAGTDTQYF
d_gene: .; j_gene: TRBJ2-2; abundance: .; v_gene: TRBV11-2; CDR3nt: TGTGCCAGCAGCTTAGGTGGGAACAGGGTGTTTTTT; CDR3aa: CASSLGGNRVFF
d_gene: .; j_gene: TRBJ2-3; abundance: .; v_gene: TRBV5-1; CDR3nt: TGCGCCAGCAAGGTGGCTAGCCAGAGCGGCACAGATACGCAGTATTTT; CDR3aa: CASKVASQSGTDTQYF
d_gene: TRBD2; j_gene: TRBJ2-2; abundance: .; v_gene: TRBV6-5; CDR3nt: TGTGCCAGCAGTTACCTCCCCAGCGGGGGCACCGGGGAGCTGTTTTTT; CDR3aa: CASSYLPSGGTGELFF
d_gene: .; j_gene: TRBJ2-3; abundance: few; v_gene: TRBV3-1/TRBV3-2; CDR3nt: TGTGCCAGCAGCCAGCCCTCTTACGGTGCGCAGTATTTT; CDR3aa: CASSQPSYGAQYF
d_gene: .; j_gene: TRBJ2-7; abundance: .; v_gene: TRBV25-1; CDR3nt: TGTGCCAGCAGTGGCGCGGGCCCAGGAACCTACGAGCAGTACTTC; CDR3aa: CASSGAGPGTYEQYF
d_gene: TRBD1; j_gene: TRBJ2-2; abundance: .; v_gene: TRBV11-3; CDR3nt: TGTGCCAGCAGCTTAGCCGGAACAGGGGGGAGGACCGGGGAGCTGTTTTTT; CDR3aa: CASSLAGTGGRTGELFF
d_gene: .; j_gene: TRBJ2-1; abundance: .; v_gene: TRBV5-1; CDR3nt: TGCGCCAGCAGCTTTGCTCTACCGTCCGACAATGAGCAGTTCTTC; CDR3aa: CASSFALPSDNEQFF
d_gene: .; j_gene: TRBJ2-4; abundance: .; v_gene: TRBV5-4; CDR3nt: TGTGCCAGCAGCACCGACACAGCTCGGGCCAAAAACATTCAGTACTTC; CDR3aa: CASSTDTARAKNIQYF
d_gene: .; j_gene: TRBJ1-1; abundance: .; v_gene: TRBV29-1; CDR3nt: TGCAGCGTTGTAGGGGTCCCAGGGAACACTGAAGCTTTCTTT; CDR3aa: CSVVGVPGNTEAFF
d_gene: .; j_gene: TRBJ2-7; abundance: .; v_gene: TRBV5-4; CDR3nt: TGTGCCAGCAGCTTGGTGGGGGCCCCCGAGCAGTACTTC; CDR3aa: CASSLVGAPEQYF
d_gene: TRBD1; j_gene: TRBJ1-6; abundance: .; v_gene: TRBV12-5; CDR3nt: TGTGCTAGTGGTCTGGGACAGGGAACCCTCCCCCTCCACTTT; CDR3aa: CASGLGQGTLPLHF
d_gene: TRBD1; j_gene: TRBJ1-2; abundance: once; v_gene: TRBV30; CDR3nt: TGTGCCTGGAGTGCGACAGGGGACTATGGCTACACCTTC; CDR3aa: CAWSATGDYGYTF
d_gene: .; j_gene: TRBJ2-3; abundance: .; v_gene: TRBV19; CDR3nt: TGTGCCACCACCTGGGGAGTAACAGATACGCAGTATTTT; CDR3aa: CATTWGVTDTQYF
d_gene: TRBD2; j_gene: TRBJ2-7; abundance: .; v_gene: TRBV7-9; CDR3nt: TGTGCCAGCAGCATAGCGGGAGGGCCCGGCTACGAGCAGTACTTC; CDR3aa: CASSIAGGPGYEQYF
d_gene: TRBD1; j_gene: TRBJ2-2; abundance: .; v_gene: TRBV7-9; CDR3nt: TGTGCCAGCAGCTGGACGGGACAGAGCACCGGGGAGCTGTTTTTT; CDR3aa: CASSWTGQSTGELFF
d_gene: .; j_gene: TRBJ1-6; abundance: .; v_gene: TRBV10-3; CDR3nt: TGTGCCATCAGTGAGACCAGGGCGGGGCGAGATTCACCCCTCCACTTT; CDR3aa: CAISETRAGRDSPLHF
d_gene: .; j_gene: TRBJ2-7; abundance: .; v_gene: TRBV11-2; CDR3nt: TGTGCCAGCAGCTCGAGCTCCTACGAGCAGTACTTC; CDR3aa: CASSSSSYEQYF
d_gene: .; j_gene: TRBJ2-1; abundance: .; v_gene: TRBV19; CDR3nt: TGTGCCAGTAGTAAGGCAGGGGCCTACAATGAGCAGTTCTTC; CDR3aa: CASSKAGAYNEQFF
d_gene: .; j_gene: TRBJ1-4; abundance: .; v_gene: TRBV9; CDR3nt: TGTGCCAGCAGCGTAGATGGAGACAGGAATGAAAAACTGTTTTTT; CDR3aa: CASSVDGDRNEKLFF
d_gene: .; j_gene: TRBJ1-2; abundance: .; v_gene: TRBV6-5; CDR3nt: TGTGCCAGCAGGGACTCTCATAACTATGGCTACACCTTC; CDR3aa: CASRDSHNYGYTF
d_gene: .; j_gene: TRBJ2-1; abundance: .; v_gene: TRBV20-1; CDR3nt: TGCAGTGCTAGTGGATTAGGCGGGCACGAGAGCTCCTACAATGAGCAGTTCTTC; CDR3aa: CSASGLGGHESSYNEQFF
d_gene: .; j_gene: TRBJ1-6; abundance: .; v_gene: TRBV7-9; CDR3nt: TGTGCCAGCAGCTTAGCAGGGAGCCTTTCACCCCTCCACTTT; CDR3aa: CASSLAGSLSPLHF
d_gene: TRBD2; j_gene: TRBJ2-1; abundance: .; v_gene: TRBV29-1; CDR3nt: TGCAGCGGTAGCGGGGTTTTGGTTGAGCAGTTCTTC; CDR3aa: CSGSGVLVEQFF
d_gene: .; j_gene: TRBJ2-5; abundance: .; v_gene: TRBV3-1/TRBV3-2; CDR3nt: TGTGCCAGCAGCCAAGCCAGGGGAGAGACCCAGTACTTC; CDR3aa: CASSQARGETQYF
d_gene: TRBD1; j_gene: TRBJ1-3; abundance: .; v_gene: TRBV27; CDR3nt: TGTGCCAGCAGCTCCAAACTCTTAGGACAGGGGCTTTCTGGAAACACCATATATTTT; CDR3aa: CASSSKLLGQGLSGNTIYF
d_gene: TRBD1; j_gene: TRBJ1-3; abundance: .; v_gene: TRBV28; CDR3nt: TGTGCCAGCAGGCCGACAGGGGCTGGAAACACCATATATTTT; CDR3aa: CASRPTGAGNTIYF
d_gene: TRBD1; j_gene: TRBJ1-1; abundance: .; v_gene: TRBV6-2/TRBV6-3; CDR3nt: TGTGCCAGCAGCCCCGGGACAGTGCGCGGGGACACTGAAGCTTTCTTT; CDR3aa: CASSPGTVRGDTEAFF
d_gene: TRBD1; j_gene: TRBJ1-4; abundance: .; v_gene: TRBV5-6; CDR3nt: TGTGCCAGCAGCTTCTGGACAGGGACTGAAAAACTGTTTTTT; CDR3aa: CASSFWTGTEKLFF
d_gene: TRBD2; j_gene: TRBJ2-2; abundance: .; v_gene: TRBV14; CDR3nt: TGTGCCAGCAGCCCCCAAAAACTAGCGACTCTCACCGGGGAGCTGTTTTTT; CDR3aa: CASSPQKLATLTGELFF
d_gene: TRBD2; j_gene: TRBJ2-5; abundance: .; v_gene: TRBV7-6; CDR3nt: TGTGCCAGCACCCTACCCAGCGGGGGGGCTGGGGAGACCCAGTACTTC; CDR3aa: CASTLPSGGAGETQYF
d_gene: .; j_gene: TRBJ1-4; abundance: once; v_gene: TRBV2; CDR3nt: TGTGCCAGCAGCCAAGCGGGGGCGACGGTTGGTGAAAAACTGTTTTTT; CDR3aa: CASSQAGATVGEKLFF
d_gene: TRBD2; j_gene: TRBJ2-2; abundance: once; v_gene: TRBV10-3; CDR3nt: TGTGCCCACGGGACTAGCGGGAGTCTGGGCACCGGGGAGCTGTTTTTT; CDR3aa: CAHGTSGSLGTGELFF
d_gene: .; j_gene: TRBJ1-1; abundance: .; v_gene: TRBV11-2; CDR3nt: TGTGCCAGCAGCCCCGGGGGGGGGTTTGGGACCTATGAAGCTTTCTTT; CDR3aa: CASSPGGGFGTYEAFF
d_gene: .; j_gene: TRBJ2-2; abundance: once; v_gene: TRBV5-1; CDR3nt: TGCGCCAGCAGCGCCGGGACTTCACCCGGGGAGCTGTTTTTT; CDR3aa: CASSAGTSPGELFF
d_gene: TRBD2; j_gene: TRBJ2-1; abundance: .; v_gene: TRBV27; CDR3nt: TGTGCCAGCAGTTTACACACGGGGAGGGTTCGGTCCTACAATGAGCAGTTCTTC; CDR3aa: CASSLHTGRVRSYNEQFF
d_gene: .; j_gene: TRBJ1-4; abundance: .; v_gene: TRBV12-3/TRBV12-4; CDR3nt: TGTGCCAGCAGTTTTATTCCGGGACAACGACTGTTTTTT; CDR3aa: CASSFIPGQRLFF